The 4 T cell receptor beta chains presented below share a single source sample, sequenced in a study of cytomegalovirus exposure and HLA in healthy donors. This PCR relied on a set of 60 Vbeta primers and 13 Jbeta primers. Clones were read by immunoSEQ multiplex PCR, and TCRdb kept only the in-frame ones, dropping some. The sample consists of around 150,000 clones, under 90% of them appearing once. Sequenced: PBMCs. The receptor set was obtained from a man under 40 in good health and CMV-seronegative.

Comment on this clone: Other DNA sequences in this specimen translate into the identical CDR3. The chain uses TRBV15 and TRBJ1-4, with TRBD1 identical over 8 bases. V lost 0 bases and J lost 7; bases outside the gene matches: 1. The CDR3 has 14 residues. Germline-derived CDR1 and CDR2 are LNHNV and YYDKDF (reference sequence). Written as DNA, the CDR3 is TGTGCCACCAGCAGAGATACAGGGGGTGAAAAACTGTTTTTT. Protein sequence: CATSRDTGGEKLFF.

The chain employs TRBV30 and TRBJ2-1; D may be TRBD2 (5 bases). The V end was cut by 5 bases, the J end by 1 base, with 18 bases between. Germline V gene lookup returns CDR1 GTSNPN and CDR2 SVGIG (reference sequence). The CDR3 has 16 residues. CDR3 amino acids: CAWDPIAGGSYNEQFF. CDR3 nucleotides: TGTGCCTGGGATCCGATTGCGGGTGGATCCTACAATGAGCAGTTCTTC.

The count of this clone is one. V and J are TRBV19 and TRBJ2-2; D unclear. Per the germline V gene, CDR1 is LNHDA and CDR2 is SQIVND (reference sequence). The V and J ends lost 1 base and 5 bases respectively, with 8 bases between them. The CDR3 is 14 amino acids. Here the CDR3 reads CASSIGSVTGELFF. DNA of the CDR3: TGTGCCAGTAGTATAGGAAGCGTTACCGGGGAGCTGTTTTTT.

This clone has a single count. The CDR3 loop is CASSTPGTGVMNTEAFF. The CDR3, as DNA: TGCGCCAGCAGCACCCCCGGGACAGGGGTGATGAACACTGAAGCTTTCTTT. The chain has TRBV5-1 and TRBJ1-1; 10 nucleotides match TRBD1. Germline-derived CDR1 and CDR2 are SGHRS and YFSETQ. The CDR3 loop spans 17 amino acids. Germline trimming cut 4 bases from V and 0 bases from J; bases unmatched to any gene: 9.